Listed below are T cell receptor beta chains from one sample, sequenced in a study of radiotherapy plus CTLA-4 blockade in lung cancer. The repertoire was sequenced with immunoSEQ multiplex PCR; TCRdb's copy has only in-frame clones and lacks some. Found here are about 72,000 clones, around 81% of them singletons; the top ten hold 4% to 5%. The sample here was peripheral blood, taken from a patient treated with radiotherapy plus ipilimumab. Receptors were obtained from a human donor with non-small cell lung cancer who had a partial response to radiotherapy plus ipilimumab. The CDR3 runs from the conserved cysteine through the conserved F or W. The D gene is left open where the match is weak. Some rows have no size entry. The others give once, few or many, or a class for an expanded clone.

j_call,v_call,clone_size,d_call,cdr3_nt,cdr3_aa
TRBJ1-5,TRBV7-2,NA,TRBD1,TGTGCCAGCAGCTTTACAGGGGGCCAAGGTGGCAATCAGCCCCAGCATTTT,CASSFTGGQGGNQPQHF
TRBJ2-1,TRBV4-1,NA,TRBD2,TGCGCCAGCAGCTACCTATTAGCGGGATCCTACAATGAGCAGCTCTTC,CASSYLLAGSYNEQLF
TRBJ2-1,TRBV2,NA,NA,TGTGCCAGCAGCGAGGGGCGACTAGTGGGGGAGCAGTTCTTC,CASSEGRLVGEQFF
TRBJ1-2,TRBV10-3,NA,TRBD1,TGTGCCATCAGGGTACAGGGGGGTAACTATGGCTACACCTTC,CAIRVQGGNYGYTF
TRBJ2-5,TRBV19,NA,TRBD2,TGTGCCACTAGCTCCACGGGAGGGGTGGAGACCCAGTACTTC,CATSSTGGVETQYF
TRBJ2-2,TRBV2,NA,TRBD1,TGTGCCAGCAGTGAGGACAGGGTTTCGAACACCGGGGAGCTGTTTTTT,CASSEDRVSNTGELFF
TRBJ2-5,TRBV6-1,few,NA,TGTGCCAGCAGTTCCCATCAGGAGGGGACCCAGTACTTC,CASSSHQEGTQYF
TRBJ2-7,TRBV27,NA,TRBD1,TGTGCCAGCATCCGCCGTACAGGGGGGTGGAACGAGCAGTACTTC,CASIRRTGGWNEQYF
TRBJ2-7,TRBV11-2,NA,NA,TGTGCCAGCAGCTTAGGAGAAGGGGGCGGGGGGAGCTCCTACGAGCAGTACTTC,CASSLGEGGGGSSYEQYF
TRBJ2-4,TRBV19,NA,NA,TGTGCCAGTAGTATAGGGCCGTGGCAAAACATTCAGTACTTC,CASSIGPWQNIQYF
TRBJ1-5,TRBV27,NA,NA,TGTGCCAGCAGTCTTGGGGGCCGAAGTCAGCCCCAGCATTTT,CASSLGGRSQPQHF
TRBJ2-2,TRBV7-9,once,TRBD1,TGTGCCAGCAGCTTAGGGGGACAGCGAAACACCGGGGAGCTGTTTTTT,CASSLGGQRNTGELFF
TRBJ2-3,TRBV27,NA,NA,TGTGCCAGCAGTCCCCTACTAGCAACAGATACGCAGTATTTT,CASSPLLATDTQYF
TRBJ2-3,TRBV9,NA,NA,TGTGCCAGCAGCCCCCGTGGGGGGGCAAGCACAGATACGCAGTATTTT,CASSPRGGASTDTQYF
TRBJ1-1,TRBV25-1,few,TRBD1,TGTGCCAGCAGTGATTCCCGGACAGGGGACACTGAAGCTTTCTTT,CASSDSRTGDTEAFF
TRBJ1-3,TRBV29-1,NA,NA,TGCAGCGTTGAAGACCGCTCTGGAAACACCATATATTTT,CSVEDRSGNTIYF
TRBJ1-2,TRBV6-6,NA,TRBD1,TGTGCCAGCAGTCCAGGACAGGACTATGGCTACACCTTC,CASSPGQDYGYTF
TRBJ2-1,TRBV9,NA,TRBD2,TGTGCCAGCAGCACCGGGACTAGCGGGAGCTCCTACAATGAGCAGTTCTTC,CASSTGTSGSSYNEQFF
TRBJ2-3,TRBV18,NA,NA,TGTGCCAGCTCACCACCCCTGACAGATACGCAGTATTTT,CASSPPLTDTQYF
TRBJ2-1,TRBV28,NA,TRBD2,TGTGCCAGCGCAGGCGGGAGTTCTTACAATGAGCAGTTCTTC,CASAGGSSYNEQFF
TRBJ2-3,TRBV7-2,NA,TRBD2,TGTGCCAGCAGCCTCCGGGGCGGGAGGGCCCTCACAGATACGCAGTATTTT,CASSLRGGRALTDTQYF
TRBJ2-1,TRBV7-9,few,NA,TGTGCCAGCAGCCCAAACGGACTTTCAAATGAGCAGTTCTTC,CASSPNGLSNEQFF
TRBJ1-5,TRBV6-1,NA,TRBD1,TGTGCCAGTAATTCGCCAGGGGGCTTGACAGAGCCCCAGCATTTT,CASNSPGGLTEPQHF
TRBJ1-1,TRBV7-3,NA,NA,TGTGCCAGCAGCTTAGGAGGGCAAACTGAAGCTTTCTTT,CASSLGGQTEAFF
TRBJ2-5,TRBV9,NA,TRBD2,TGTGCCAGCAGCGTGTCTAGCGGGAGAGGAGAGACCCAGTACTTC,CASSVSSGRGETQYF
TRBJ1-3,TRBV4-1,NA,NA,TGCGCCAGCAGCCAAGAGGGGCGCGGAAACACCATATATTTT,CASSQEGRGNTIYF
TRBJ2-1,TRBV5-1,NA,NA,TGCGCCAGCAGCTTGGCCGAGCGGCCCTACAATGAGCAGTTCTTC,CASSLAERPYNEQFF
TRBJ1-1,TRBV18,NA,TRBD1,TGTGCCAGCCTACCAGTACAGGGGACGAACACTGAAGCTTTCTTT,CASLPVQGTNTEAFF
TRBJ2-2,TRBV6-5,NA,NA,TGTGCCAGCAGTTACACCCGGGATAACACCGGGGAGCTGTTTTTT,CASSYTRDNTGELFF
TRBJ2-7,TRBV6-5,NA,NA,TGTGCCAGCCGCTGGGCGGGGGAGCAGTACTTC,CASRWAGEQYF
TRBJ1-4,TRBV7-3,NA,TRBD1,TGTGCCAGCAGCTTACAGGGGGCACGGGAAAAACTGTTTTTT,CASSLQGAREKLFF
TRBJ1-1,TRBV28,NA,NA,TGTGCCAGCAGCCTACACGGGGGGAAAACTGAAGCTTTCTTT,CASSLHGGKTEAFF
TRBJ1-1,TRBV19,NA,TRBD1,TGTGCCAGTCGGACCGGGACAGACAGGAACACTGAAGCTTTCTTT,CASRTGTDRNTEAFF
TRBJ1-1,TRBV11-1,NA,TRBD1,TGTGCCAGCAGCCTGGCCGGGACAGGAAACACTGAAGCTTTCTTT,CASSLAGTGNTEAFF
TRBJ2-3,TRBV10-3,NA,TRBD2,TGTGCCAGCCGACTAGCGGGGGGAAGCACAGATACGCAGTATTTT,CASRLAGGSTDTQYF
TRBJ2-3,TRBV5-6,NA,NA,TGTGCCAGCAGCCTCGGGTGGAACAGGGGAGGTGCAGATACGCAGTATTTT,CASSLGWNRGGADTQYF
TRBJ1-2,TRBV4-1,NA,NA,TGCGCCAGCAGCCAAGAGGGGTCAGGGCAGAACTATGGCTACACCTTC,CASSQEGSGQNYGYTF
TRBJ2-7,TRBV7-6,NA,TRBD2,TGTGCCAGCAGCCGGGGCACAGCAACTAGCGGGAGCGCCTACGAGCAGTACTTC,CASSRGTATSGSAYEQYF
TRBJ2-1,TRBV6-1,NA,TRBD2,TGTGCCAGCAGCGCTATAGCGGGAGCTTACAATGAGCAGTTCTTC,CASSAIAGAYNEQFF
TRBJ1-2,TRBV7-2,NA,TRBD1,TGTGCCAGCAGCACAGGGACAGGGGGTAGCTACACCTTC,CASSTGTGGSYTF
TRBJ2-5,TRBV6-1,NA,NA,TGTGCCAGCCTTAAGGGGGAATCAGAGACCCAGTACTTC,CASLKGESETQYF